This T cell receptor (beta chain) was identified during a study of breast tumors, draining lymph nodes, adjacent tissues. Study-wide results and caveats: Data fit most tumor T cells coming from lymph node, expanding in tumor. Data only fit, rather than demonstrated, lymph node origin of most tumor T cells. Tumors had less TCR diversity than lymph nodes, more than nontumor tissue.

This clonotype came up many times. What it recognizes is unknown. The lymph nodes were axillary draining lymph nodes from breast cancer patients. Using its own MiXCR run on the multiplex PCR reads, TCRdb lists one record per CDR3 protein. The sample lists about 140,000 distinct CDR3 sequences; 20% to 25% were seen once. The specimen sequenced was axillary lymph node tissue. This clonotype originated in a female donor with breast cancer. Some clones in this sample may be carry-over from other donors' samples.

Here the CDR3 DNA reads TGTGCCACCAGTGATTCTGAACCGAGCAAACCCACAGATACGCAGTATTTT. It codes for CATSDSEPSKPTDTQYF. The rearrangement joins TRBV24-1 to TRBJ2-3; no clear D gene. Germline lookup yields CDR1 KGHDR and CDR2 SFDVKD. The CDR3 spans 17 residues. The V and J ends lost 2 bases and 2 bases respectively, with 16 bases between them.